A single sample gave rise to the 32 T cell receptor beta chains below, sequenced in a study of blood T cell repertoires in COVID-19. Assay used: immunoSEQ multiplex PCR; TCRdb lists only in-frame clones, some missing. The table includes a few hundred thousand clones, approximately 88% detected once. Sequenced material: PBMCs or T cells enriched from blood (not recorded which). The receptors were gathered from a man aged 18 to 29 with acute COVID-19.

The chain uses TRBV24-1 and TRBJ1-2; D is undetermined. From germline, CDR1 is KGHDR and CDR2 SFDVKD. CDR3 length: 16 amino acids. Trimming left V 2 bases short and J 0 bases short, with 12 bases between. This chain's CDR3 is CATSDSWAPANYGYTF. The CDR3 DNA sequence: TGTGCCACCAGTGATTCGTGGGCCCCAGCTAACTATGGCTACACCTTC.

The genes are TRBV10-3 and TRBJ1-3; the D gene is possibly TRBD1 (5 bases). Trimming left V 6 bases short and J 0 bases short, with 9 bases between. The CDR3 extends over 14 amino acids. The germline V gene has CDR1 ENHRY and CDR2 SYGVKD. The CDR3 sequence: CAIRGEVSGNTIYF. The DNA for the CDR3 is TGTGCCATCAGGGGGGAGGTCTCTGGAAACACCATATATTTT.

The chain is built from TRBV6-2 or TRBV6-3 and TRBJ2-3, with 8 nucleotides matching TRBD2. V lost 6 bases to trimming and J lost 2 bases; unmatched junction nucleotides: 7. CDR3 length: 15 amino acids. CDR1 is MNHEY, CDR2 SVGEGT, per germline. Written as DNA, the CDR3 is TGTGCCAGCAGCCATCCGACTAGCGACACAGATACGCAGTATTTT. Amino acid sequence: CASSHPTSDTDTQYF.

This sequence joins TRBV2 and TRBJ2-7; 11 bases match TRBD1. The CDR3 is 16 residues long. Looked up from germline, CDR1 is SNHLY and CDR2 is FYNNEI. After removal of 6 bases from V and 2 bases from J, the junction contained 9 bases not matched to a gene. The CDR3 nucleotides read TGTGCCAGCAGGACCATGCCGGGACAGGGGGCCTACGAGCAGTACTTC. Translating gives CASRTMPGQGAYEQYF.

This chain links TRBV28 with TRBJ1-3; 7 bases align to TRBD1. V gave up 7 bases and J gave up 0 bases; unmatched junction bases: 9. Germline V gene data show CDR1 as MDHEN and CDR2 as SYDVKM. The CDR3 loop spans 16 amino acids. This chain's CDR3 is CASTSDRAHSGNTIYF. CDR3 nucleotides: TGTGCCAGCACTTCCGACAGGGCTCACTCTGGAAACACCATATATTTT. Supplemented by reference TRBV28 and TRBJ1-3, the full variable domain reads DVKVTQSSRYLVKRTGEKVFLECVQDMDHENMFWYRQDPGLGLRLIYFSYDVKMKEKGDIPEGYSVSREKKERFSLILESASTNQTSMYLCASTSDRAHSGNTIYFGEGSWLTVV.

The chain joins TRBV4-1 to TRBJ2-6; TRBD2 might be the D (6 bases). Germline CDR1 is MGHRA and CDR2 is YSYEKL. V was trimmed by 4 bases and J by 2 bases, leaving 18 bases between them. CDR3 size: 18 residues. CDR3 bases: TGCGCCAGCAGCCTCCGAAGCCGGGACTCGCCTGGGGCCAACGTCCTGACTTTC. This sequence encodes CASSLRSRDSPGANVLTF.

V usage is TRBV5-5 and J usage is TRBJ2-1; D not certain. In germline, CDR1 is SGHKS, CDR2 YYEKEE (reference sequence). V lost 1 base, J lost 7 bases, and 9 bases lay in between. This CDR3 has 13 residues. The CDR3 here is CASSLTRLNEQFF. CDR3 sequence (DNA): TGTGCCAGCAGCTTGACTCGACTGAATGAGCAGTTCTTC.

This clone was observed a handful of times. The chain carries TRBV30 and TRBJ1-5; D gene unclear. The CDR3 loop spans 13 amino acids. In germline, CDR1 is GTSNPN, CDR2 SVGIG (reference sequence). V was clipped by 2 bases and J by 0 bases, with 5 bases between them. CDR3 DNA: TGTGCCTGGAGTAGACATAGCAATCAGCCCCAGCATTTT. The encoded protein is CAWSRHSNQPQHF.

The J gene is TRBJ1-4, the V gene TRBV30; 8 bases align to TRBD1. V lost 1 base to trimming and J lost 10 bases; unmatched junction nucleotides: 11. This CDR3 contains 15 residues. Germline V gene sequence: CDR1 GTSNPN, CDR2 SVGIG (reference sequence). DNA of the CDR3: TGTGCCTGGAGTGGAGGGACAGGACATTATCGAAAACTGTTTTTT. Translated, it gives CAWSGGTGHYRKLFF. Supplemented by reference TRBV30 and TRBJ1-4, the full variable domain reads SQTIHQWPATLVQPVGSPLSLECTVEGTSNPNLYWYRQAAGRGLQLLFYSVGIGQISSEVPQNLSASRPQDRQFILSSKKLLLSDSGFYLCAWSGGTGHYRKLFFGSGTQLSVL.

The table lists this clone with a count of one. Written as DNA, the CDR3 is TGTGCCAGTAGTCCTATCAGGCAGGAAGCTTTCTTT. This translates into CASSPIRQEAFF. The chain has TRBV19 and TRBJ1-1, with D unclear. Germline V gene lookup returns CDR1 LNHDA and CDR2 SQIVND (reference sequence). Trimming took 5 bases from V and 8 from J, leaving 12 bases between them. The CDR3 is 12 residues long.

The genes are TRBV7-9 and TRBJ2-5; D not resolved. Trimming removed 0 bases from V and 3 bases from J, with 11 bases in between. This CDR3 spans 15 amino acids. Germline CDR1 and CDR2: SEHNR and FQNEAQ (reference sequence). CDR3 sequence (DNA): TGTGCCAGCAGCTTAGCGAGGTTAGCAGAAGAGACCCAGTACTTC. Amino acids: CASSLARLAEETQYF.

This chain links TRBV7-9 with TRBJ2-3; 14 positions match TRBD2. Germline trimming cut 8 bases from V and 3 bases from J; bases unmatched to any gene: 7. The germline gives CDR1 SEHNR, CDR2 FQNEAQ (reference sequence). The CDR3 is made up of 16 amino acids. CDR3 coding DNA: TGTGCCAGCGGGACTAGCGGGAGCCCTCAGACAGATACGCAGTATTTT. Translation: CASGTSGSPQTDTQYF.

The chain links TRBV12-3 or TRBV12-4 to TRBJ2-3; no clear D. V lost 8 bases, J lost 1 base, and 10 bases lay in between. The CDR3 covers 13 residues. The chain's CDR3 is CASGELGTDTQYF. Written as DNA, the CDR3 is TGTGCCAGCGGAGAGTTGGGCACAGATACGCAGTATTTT.

V usage is TRBV2 and J usage is TRBJ1-2, with TRBD1 matching over 7 bases. V lost 6 bases, J lost 4 bases, and 11 bases stayed unmatched. The CDR3 sequence is 15 residues long. CDR1 and CDR2 (germline): SNHLY, FYNNEI. The CDR3 DNA reads TGTGCCAGCAGCGTTGCTAGAGGGGGCGGCTATGGCTACACCTTC. It encodes CASSVARGGGYGYTF. The variable domain in full, with the rest retrieved from reference TRBV2 and TRBJ1-2, is EPEVTQTPSHQVTQMGQEVILRCVPISNHLYFYWYRQILGQKVEFLVSFYNNEISEKSEIFDDQFSVERPDGSNFTLKIRSTKLEDSAMYFCASSVARGGGYGYTFGSGTRLTVV.

This chain uses TRBV28 with TRBJ2-2; unclear D gene. CDR1 is MDHEN and CDR2 is SYDVKM in the germline V gene. The CDR3 has 14 residues. V gave up 2 bases and J gave up 3 bases, with 7 bases separating them. The CDR3 reads CASSLTRYTGELFF. The DNA for the CDR3 is TGTGCCAGCAGTTTAACGCGGTACACCGGGGAGCTGTTTTTT.

The chain couples TRBV11-2 to TRBJ2-1, with D perhaps matching TRBD2 (7 bases). Trimming left V 7 bases short and J 8 bases short, with 21 bases between. This CDR3 has 15 amino acids. Germline loops: CDR1 SGHAT, CDR2 FQNNGV. CDR3 sequence reads: CASIERTSEGDEQFF. The CDR3 DNA reads as TGTGCCAGCATCGAAAGGACTAGTGAGGGGGATGAGCAGTTCTTC.

This sequence joins TRBV3-1 (or the pseudogene TRBV3-2) and TRBJ2-1; TRBD2 might be the D (6 bases). The CDR3 totals 17 residues. Germline V lookup: CDR1 LGHDT, CDR2 YNNKEL (reference sequence). The ends were cut back, 1 base at V and 0 bases at J, with 13 bases in the middle. CDR3 DNA: TGTGCCAGCAGCCAAGTAACTGGAGGGAGCTCCTACAATGAGCAGTTCTTC. Residues: CASSQVTGGSSYNEQFF.

V and J are TRBV10-3 and TRBJ1-1; D remains unclear. Per the germline V gene, CDR1 is ENHRY and CDR2 is SYGVKD. Trimming left V 7 bases short and J 3 bases short, with 12 bases between. CDR3 length: 13 residues. The CDR3 is CAINLGQDTEAFF. In nucleotides, the CDR3 is TGTGCCATCAATTTGGGTCAGGACACTGAAGCTTTCTTT.

DNA of the CDR3: TGTGCCAGCCTGGGGACAGTAAGCAATGAGCAGTTCTTC. It codes for CASLGTVSNEQFF. The chain links TRBV7-9 to TRBJ2-1, with 7 bases lining up with TRBD1. The CDR3 consists of 13 residues. The V gene end was trimmed by 8 bases and the J gene end by 6 bases; junction bases not matched to a gene: 7. Germline CDR1 reads SEHNR; CDR2 reads FQNEAQ (reference sequence).

The V and J genes are TRBV7-2 and TRBJ1-4; D unresolved. V shed 6 bases and J shed 7 bases, with 15 bases lying between them. The CDR3 totals 14 residues. The germline gives CDR1 SGHTA, CDR2 FQGNSA. CDR3: CASSFGLVGEKLFF. The CDR3 coding sequence is TGTGCCAGCAGTTTCGGGTTGGTCGGTGAAAAACTGTTTTTT.

The V gene is TRBV28, the J gene TRBJ1-1; no definite D call. The germline V gene has CDR1 MDHEN and CDR2 SYDVKM. Trimming left V 6 bases short and J 8 bases short, with 13 bases between. This CDR3 has 12 residues. For the CDR3, the DNA is TGTGCCAGCAGCTCCCACCCGGTCGAAGCTTTCTTT. Translation gives CASSSHPVEAFF.

The genes are TRBV7-8 and TRBJ2-7, with D tentatively TRBD2 (6 bases). This CDR3 spans 14 amino acids. Per the germline V gene, CDR1 is SGHVS and CDR2 is FQNEAQ. V lost 5 bases and J 0 bases, leaving 11 bases between the germline ends. CDR3 region: CASSLRERSYEQYF. As DNA, the CDR3 is TGTGCCAGCAGCCTCCGGGAGCGCTCCTACGAGCAGTACTTC.

This sequence joins TRBV24-1 and TRBJ2-2; 9 nucleotides align to TRBD1. CDR1 is KGHDR, CDR2 SFDVKD, per germline. The CDR3 extends over 15 amino acids. V was pared by 3 bases and J by 6 bases, with 4 bases of the junction left unmatched. CDR3 bases: TGTGCCACCAGTGATCCACGGACAGGGGCCGGGGAGCTGTTTTTT. The encoded protein is CATSDPRTGAGELFF.

The chain has TRBV5-1 and TRBJ2-2; 10 bases map to TRBD2. This CDR3 comprises 16 residues. V lost 4 bases and J lost 4; bases outside the gene matches: 7. Germline assignment: CDR1 SGHRS and CDR2 YFSETQ. The CDR3 reads CASSPPGLAPTGELFF. The CDR3, as DNA: TGCGCCAGCAGCCCACCGGGACTAGCGCCCACCGGGGAGCTGTTTTTT. Using reference TRBV5-1 and TRBJ2-2 for the parts outside the CDR3, the full variable domain is KAGVTQTPRYLIKTRGQQVTLSCSPISGHRSVSWYQQTPGQGLQFLFEYFSETQRNKGNFPGRFSGRQFSNSRSEMNVSTLELGDSALYLCASSPPGLAPTGELFFGEGSRLTVL.

The chain uses TRBV4-3 and TRBJ2-7, with 8 bases fitting TRBD2. The CDR3 sequence is 18 residues long. J gave up 2 bases and V 4 bases, and 16 bases lay outside the gene matches. The germline V gene encodes CDR1 LGHNA and CDR2 YSLEER. For the CDR3, the DNA is TGCGCCAGCAGCCCCCAAAGCCCGGGGGGGATAGTGACCTACGAGCAGTACTTC. Translated: CASSPQSPGGIVTYEQYF.

V and J are TRBV6-5 and TRBJ2-7, with 7 bases fitting TRBD1. The germline gives CDR1 MNHEY, CDR2 SVGAGI. Trimming cost V 0 bases and J 3 bases; bases outside gene matches: 8. The CDR3 consists of 16 residues. The CDR3 here is CASSYSNAGGVYEQYF. The CDR3 DNA is TGTGCCAGCAGTTACTCGAACGCAGGGGGAGTCTACGAGCAGTACTTC.

This chain's CDR3 is CASSPNIASNEQFF. CDR3 nucleotides: TGTGCCAGCAGCCCCAACATAGCGTCCAATGAGCAGTTCTTC. This rearrangement joins TRBV14 to TRBJ2-1, with TRBD2 as a possible D gene (5 bases). The CDR3 has 14 amino acids. Germline CDR1 and CDR2: SGHDN and FVKESK. Trimming removed 4 bases from V and 6 bases from J, with 13 bases in between.

The V and J genes are TRBV30 and TRBJ2-7; D perhaps matches TRBD2 (6 bases). The V end lost 2 bases, the J end lost 9 bases, and 11 bases lay between the germline ends. CDR3 length: 11 residues. Per the germline V gene, CDR1 is GTSNPN and CDR2 is SVGIG (reference sequence). The CDR3 sequence is CAWSLRRAQYF. CDR3 DNA: TGTGCCTGGAGTTTAAGGAGGGCGCAGTACTTC.

The chain combines TRBV5-1 with TRBJ2-7; 7 bases align to TRBD2. Trimming at V came to 0 bases and at J to 2 bases, leaving 8 bases not matched to a gene. Germline assignment: CDR1 SGHRS and CDR2 YFSETQ. The CDR3 is 16 amino acids. In DNA, the CDR3 is TGCGCCAGCAGCTTGGAGCTAGGTCTAGCGGCCTACGAGCAGTACTTC. Amino acids: CASSLELGLAAYEQYF.

The chain carries TRBV7-2 and TRBJ2-1; possibly TRBD2 for D (6 bases). The CDR3 runs 16 residues. V lost 4 bases and J 2 bases, leaving 15 bases between the germline ends. CDR1 and CDR2 from the germline V gene are SGHTA and FQGNSA. The CDR3 is CASSWNIAGTYNEQFF. CDR3 sequence (DNA): TGTGCCAGCAGCTGGAATATCGCGGGGACCTACAATGAGCAGTTCTTC.

DNA for the CDR3: TGCAGCGTTGAAGGGACAGGGAAAACCGGGGAGCTGTTTTTT. Translated: CSVEGTGKTGELFF. The gene calls are TRBV29-1 and TRBJ2-2; TRBD1 matches 8 bases. V shed 1 base, J shed 5 bases, and the junction held 3 bases outside the gene matches. The CDR3 length is 14 residues. Germline loops: CDR1 SQVTM, CDR2 ANQGSEA.

The J gene is TRBJ2-7, the V gene TRBV6-5; D might be TRBD1 (6 bases). Trimming cost V 0 bases and J 1 base, with 13 bases left between them. Per the germline V gene, CDR1 is MNHEY and CDR2 is SVGAGI. This CDR3 is built from 16 residues. The CDR3 region is CASSYSSRDTSYEQYF. In DNA form, the CDR3 reads TGTGCCAGCAGTTACTCGAGTCGGGACACATCCTACGAGCAGTACTTC.